The rows below give T cell receptor beta chains drawn from one sample of a study of vaccination and CD4 T cells after COVID-19. What these receptors recognize is not known. TCRdb re-derived calls from the PCR reads in MiXCR, one entry per CDR3 protein. This sample has roughly 10,000 distinct CDR3 sequences, with approximately 66% found just once. Sequenced input: CD4+ T cells from blood, cultured in vitro. The receptor source for this set is a human donor who had recovered from COVID-19. Each CDR3 is given with its conserved first and last residue. The D gene is left open where the match is weak. Clone size is shown for a subset of rows, as once, few, many or a class of expanded clone.

V gene	J gene	clone size	D gene	CDR3 DNA	CDR3 protein
TRBV7-2	TRBJ2-2	NA	NA	TGTGCCAGCAGCAATTGGAAAGTAGTGGTGTCCGGGGAGCTGTTTTTT	CASSNWKVVVSGELFF
TRBV7-6	TRBJ2-3	NA	NA	TGTGCCAGCAGCTTCCCTTTCGGGCAGAGAGGCTCAGATACGCAGTATTTT	CASSFPFGQRGSDTQYF
TRBV5-5	TRBJ1-2	once	NA	TGTGCCAGCAGCTTGACGCAGTCCGGGGGCTACACCTTC	CASSLTQSGGYTF
TRBV20-1	TRBJ2-3	NA	TRBD2	TGCAGTGCAAAGGTGACTAGCGGGGGCCCTGGTACCACAGATACGCAGTATTTT	CSAKVTSGGPGTTDTQYF
TRBV7-2	TRBJ2-2	few	TRBD2	TGTGCCAGCAGCTTATCTGCTAGCGGGATCGGGGAGCTGTTTTTT	CASSLSASGIGELFF
TRBV2	TRBJ1-4	NA	NA	TGTGCCAGTTCTAACTCTGGGGCTAATGAAAAACTGTTTTTT	CASSNSGANEKLFF
TRBV29-1	TRBJ1-1	NA	TRBD1	TGCAGCTCATTTGGACAGGGGGGGATCTACACTGAAGCTTTCTTT	CSSFGQGGIYTEAFF
TRBV7-2	TRBJ1-5	few	TRBD1	TGTGCCAGCAGCCCGACAGGGGGAGGTCAGCCCCAGCATTTT	CASSPTGGGQPQHF
TRBV10-3	TRBJ1-3	few	TRBD1	TGTGCCATCACCCTGGGACAGGGAGGAAACACCATATATTTT	CAITLGQGGNTIYF
TRBV19	TRBJ2-1	NA	TRBD1	TGTGCCAGTAGTTCGCAAAACAGGGGAGAGCAGTTCTTC	CASSSQNRGEQFF